The 14 T cell receptor beta chains listed next were all sequenced from one sample in a study of siplizumab effects on memory and regulatory T cells. TCRdb keeps only in-frame clones here, not all; method: immunoSEQ multiplex PCR. The repertoire holds about 100,000 clones, with about 94% as singletons. The sequencing input was non-Treg CD4+ T cells sorted from blood. Source of these receptors: a human donor in good health.

This chain uses TRBV11-2 with TRBJ2-7, with D tentatively TRBD1 or TRBD2 (5 bases each). This CDR3 spans 14 amino acids. Trimming pared 3 bases from V and 6 bases from J, leaving 15 bases between. The germline gives CDR1 SGHAT, CDR2 FQNNGV. For the CDR3, the DNA is TGTGCCAGCAGCTTTGGGTCCCCCGGGGCCGAGCAGTACTTC. Its translation: CASSFGSPGAEQYF.

The CDR3 DNA is TGTGCCAGCAGTTTATTCCCTTTTCGTGGCCCGGGACAGGGTAAGGCTTTCTTT. Its protein product is CASSLFPFRGPGQGKAFF. The chain uses TRBV27 and TRBJ1-1; 9 bases fit TRBD1. The V and J ends lost 1 base and 11 bases, in that order; junction bases with no gene match: 20. Germline V gene data show CDR1 as MNHEY and CDR2 as SMNVEV (reference sequence). This CDR3 region has 18 residues.

The chain uses TRBV6-5 and TRBJ2-7; 7 positions match TRBD2. This CDR3 is 12 amino acids long. The trim removed 6 bases at V and 6 bases at J, leaving 5 bases unmatched. From germline, CDR1 is MNHEY and CDR2 SVGAGI. The CDR3 loop is CASRGREGEQYF. The DNA of the CDR3 is TGTGCCAGCAGGGGGAGGGAGGGCGAGCAGTACTTC.

The chain uses TRBV28 and TRBJ2-1, with D maybe TRBD1 (6 bases). The CDR3 consists of 12 residues. The germline V gene has CDR1 MDHEN and CDR2 SYDVKM. Trimming left V 11 bases short and J 5 bases short, with 13 bases between. The CDR3 sequence: CAGQGQNNEQFF. As DNA, the CDR3 is TGTGCCGGCCAGGGACAAAACAATGAGCAGTTCTTC.

The J gene is TRBJ1-6, the V gene TRBV28; 9 bases match TRBD1. The germline gives CDR1 MDHEN, CDR2 SYDVKM. After removal of 5 bases from V and 4 bases from J, the junction contained 6 bases not matched to a gene. This CDR3 has 16 residues. The CDR3 DNA sequence: TGTGCCAGCAGTCGGACAGGGGATCGGTATAATTCACCCCTCCACTTT. It is translated as CASSRTGDRYNSPLHF.

The chain carries TRBV19 and TRBJ2-7, with 9 positions matching TRBD2. V trimming: 4 bases; J trimming: 2 bases; junction bases outside the gene matches: 9. The CDR3 has 16 residues. Germline values: CDR1 LNHDA, CDR2 SQIVND (reference sequence). CDR3: CASSKGGRARTYEQYF. Written as DNA, the CDR3 is TGTGCCAGTAGTAAGGGCGGGAGGGCCAGGACCTACGAGCAGTACTTC. The variable domain in full, completed from reference TRBV19 and TRBJ2-7, reads DGGITQSPKYLFRKEGQNVTLSCEQNLNHDAMYWYRQDPGQGLRLIYYSQIVNDFQKGDIAEGYSVSREKKESFPLTVTSAQKNPTAFYLCASSKGGRARTYEQYFGPGTRLTVT.

This chain uses TRBV6-1 with TRBJ2-2; 11 nucleotides agree with TRBD2. The CDR3 consists of 15 residues. The germline V gene encodes CDR1 MNHNS and CDR2 SASEGT. V lost 4 bases, J lost 7 bases, and 5 bases stayed unmatched. CDR3 nucleotide sequence: TGTGCCAGCAGTGTACTAGCGGGAGAGAACGGGGAGCTGTTTTTT. It yields the protein CASSVLAGENGELFF.

The chain joins TRBV18 to TRBJ2-3, with TRBD2 matching over 7 bases. Germline CDR1 KGHSH, CDR2 LQKENI. With 3 bases clipped from V and 6 bases from J, the junction kept 15 bases outside the gene matches. This CDR3 is built from 17 residues. CDR3: CASSPPRASGPRDTQYF. In DNA, the CDR3 is TGTGCCAGCTCACCCCCACGAGCTAGCGGACCCAGGGATACGCAGTATTTT.

The chain is built from TRBV21-1 and TRBJ1-5. TRBV21-1 constitutes a pseudogene. This CDR3 has 14 amino acids. The CDR3: CASSPRGEGQPQHF. CDR3 DNA sequence: TGTGCCAGCAGCCCTCGGGGAGAGGGACAGCCCCAGCATTTT.

The chain links TRBV10-3 to TRBJ2-5, with D perhaps TRBD2 (6 bases). The CDR3 covers 15 residues. In germline, CDR1 is ENHRY, CDR2 SYGVKD. Trimming removed 1 base from V and 4 bases from J, with 13 bases in between. CDR3 coding DNA: TGTGCCATCAGTGAGTTCCCCTCGGAGGGAGAGACCCAGTACTTC. This encodes CAISEFPSEGETQYF.

CDR3 loop: CASSPFLAGGPSTDTQYF. CDR3 sequence (DNA): TGTGCCAGCTCACCTTTCCTAGCGGGAGGGCCCAGCACAGATACGCAGTATTTT. The chain joins TRBV18 to TRBJ2-3, with 12 bases matching TRBD2. CDR3 length: 18 residues. Germline V gene sequence: CDR1 KGHSH, CDR2 LQKENI. The J segment lost 0 bases and the V segment lost 3 bases, leaving 7 bases of the junction unmatched.

The V call is TRBV5-1, the J call TRBJ2-3; D unresolved. Germline lookup yields CDR1 SGHRS and CDR2 YFSETQ. CDR3 size: 13 residues. The V end was cut by 3 bases, the J end by 0 bases, with 5 bases between. The CDR3 nucleotides are TGCGCCAGCAGCTCCCTTAGCACAGATACGCAGTATTTT. Encoded protein: CASSSLSTDTQYF. The full variable domain, its missing parts supplied by reference TRBV5-1 and TRBJ2-3, is KAGVTQTPRYLIKTRGQQVTLSCSPISGHRSVSWYQQTPGQGLQFLFEYFSETQRNKGNFPGRFSGRQFSNSRSEMNVSTLELGDSALYLCASSSLSTDTQYFGPGTRLTVL.

The gene calls are TRBV28 and TRBJ2-7; D uncertain. CDR3 length: 13 amino acids. V lost 7 bases, J lost 3 bases, and 13 bases lay in between. Germline-derived CDR1 and CDR2 are MDHEN and SYDVKM. CDR3 region: CASTSGRNYEQYF. In DNA, the CDR3 is TGTGCCAGCACATCAGGTCGGAACTACGAGCAGTACTTC.

This clone was counted a single time. The V gene is TRBV7-9, the J gene TRBJ2-5, with D possibly matching TRBD1 (5 bases). Between the trimmed V and J ends, which lost 1 base and 2 bases, there was a span of 11 bases. CDR1 and CDR2 (germline): SEHNR, FQNEAQ (reference sequence). The CDR3 totals 15 residues. CDR3 sequence (DNA): TGTGCCAGCAGCTTAGGGCAGGGAACACAAGAGACCCAGTACTTC. This encodes CASSLGQGTQETQYF.